Following are 27 T cell receptor beta chains from one sample sequenced in a study of shared clonotypes between healthy human individuals. Repertoires were generated with immunoSEQ multiplex PCR, while TCRdb's copy carries only in-frame clones and drops some. The data show 400,000 to 550,000 clones, roughly 85% seen once. Source material: PBMCs. Every receptor here comes from a middle-aged woman in good health. Some clones in this sample may be carry-over from other donors' samples.

This clone was found once. The chain uses TRBV20-1 and TRBJ2-1; tentatively, D is TRBD1 or TRBD2 (5 bases each). Trimming stripped 6 bases from V and 10 bases from J, with 13 bases between. The CDR3 runs 11 residues. Germline V gene data show CDR1 as DFQATT and CDR2 as SNEGSKA (reference sequence). The CDR3: CSATGTSEQFF. DNA of the CDR3: TGCAGTGCCACCGGGACCTCGGAGCAGTTCTTC.

The rearrangement links TRBV5-8 to TRBJ2-7, with D hard to call. This CDR3 region has 15 residues. Between the trimmed V and J ends, which lost 0 bases and 0 bases, there was a span of 10 bases. CDR1 and CDR2 (germline): SGHTS, YDEGEE. Here the CDR3 DNA reads TGTGCCAGCAGCTTGGGTGCAGGACGCTCCTACGAGCAGTACTTC. Translation gives CASSLGAGRSYEQYF.

The chain is built from TRBV5-1 and TRBJ2-5, with 14 positions matching TRBD2. The closer fit of TRBJ2-7 to the DNA end suggests the J call may be wrong. Per germline, CDR1 SGHRS and CDR2 YFSETQ. The CDR3 contains 16 residues. Written as DNA, the CDR3 is TGCGCCAGCAGCCTGACTAGCGGGAGGGGAACCTACGAGCAGTACTTC. The encoded protein is CASSLTSGRGTYEQYF.

The V and J genes are TRBV19 and TRBJ2-7; TRBD2 agrees at 7 bases. The CDR3 covers 14 residues. Germline values: CDR1 LNHDA, CDR2 SQIVND (reference sequence). V trimming: 10 bases; J trimming: 2 bases; junction bases outside the gene matches: 11. The CDR3 bases are TGTGCCACCGCACAGGTAGCGGGTCCCTACGAGCAGTACTTC. Translated, it gives CATAQVAGPYEQYF.

This clone has more than one count but fewer than ten. The J gene is TRBJ1-4, the V gene TRBV19, with unresolved D. V lost 4 bases, J lost 8 bases, and 14 bases lay in between. The CDR3 runs 14 residues. Germline lookup yields CDR1 LNHDA and CDR2 SQIVND (reference sequence). The CDR3, as DNA: TGTGCCAGTAGTACCTCAATTCCCGCCGAAAAACTGTTTTTT. Its translation is CASSTSIPAEKLFF.

There are a few counts of this clone. The sample contains more than one DNA sequence encoding this CDR3. The rearrangement joins TRBV7-3 to TRBJ2-2; no definite D call. The V and J ends lost 1 base and 0 bases respectively, with 3 bases between them. Germline V gives CDR1 SGHTA, CDR2 FQGTGA. The CDR3 has 14 amino acids. The chain's CDR3 is CASSLSPNTGELFF. In DNA, the CDR3 is TGTGCCAGCAGCTTAAGCCCGAACACCGGGGAGCTGTTTTTT.

The chain employs TRBV25-1 and TRBJ1-4, with TRBD1 identical over 10 bases. The CDR3 contains 15 residues. V was pared by 4 bases and J by 7 bases, with 6 bases of the junction left unmatched. Germline V gives CDR1 MGHDK, CDR2 SYGVNS. CDR3 region: CASSGPGQGFEKLFF. CDR3 sequence (DNA): TGTGCCAGCAGTGGGCCGGGACAGGGGTTTGAAAAACTGTTTTTT.

The chain joins TRBV4-2 to TRBJ2-7; D may be TRBD1 (6 bases). CDR1 LGHNA and CDR2 YNFKEQ come from the germline V gene. The CDR3 runs 14 residues. Trimming cost V 0 bases and J 6 bases, with 12 bases left between them. Written as DNA, the CDR3 is TGTGCCAGCAGCCAAGATCGGACAGCCCGCGAGCAGTACTTC. It encodes CASSQDRTAREQYF.

The chain joins TRBV7-8 to TRBJ1-4, with a tentative D call TRBD1 (5 bases). Trimming pared 1 base from V and 13 bases from J, leaving 13 bases between. CDR3 length: 13 residues. Germline V gene data show CDR1 as SGHVS and CDR2 as FQNEAQ. The CDR3 sequence is CASSLDSTGGLFF. In DNA, the CDR3 is TGTGCCAGCAGCTTAGACTCTACTGGGGGACTGTTTTTT.

The chain employs TRBV5-1 and TRBJ2-3; either TRBD1 or TRBD2 may supply D (5 bases each). The V and J ends lost 4 bases and 6 bases respectively, with 18 bases between them. Per the germline V gene, CDR1 is SGHRS and CDR2 is YFSETQ. The CDR3 is 15 residues long. Written as DNA, the CDR3 is TGCGCCAGCAGCCTCCTCGGGACCGCTGTTGATACGCAGTATTTT. Encoded protein: CASSLLGTAVDTQYF.

As regards this clone: A much more abundant neighbour one base away suggests this may be a read error. The V call is TRBV11-2, the J call TRBJ2-7; 10 bases are shared with TRBD2. Germline V gene lookup returns CDR1 SGHAT and CDR2 FQNNGV. V lost 5 bases and J lost 2; bases outside the gene matches: 6. The CDR3 has 15 amino acids. The CDR3 coding sequence is TGTGCCAGCAGCCCCCGGACTAGCGGCACCTACGAGCAGTACTTC. The encoded protein is CASSPRTSGTYEQYF.

This chain joins TRBV10-3 and TRBJ2-2; D remains unclear. The V and J ends lost 6 bases and 1 base respectively, with 6 bases between them. Looked up from germline, CDR1 is ENHRY and CDR2 is SYGVKD. This CDR3 region has 13 residues. The CDR3 DNA reads TGTGCCATCAGGACATTGAACACCGGGGAGCTGTTTTTT. Amino acids: CAIRTLNTGELFF.

This clone was counted a few times. This sequence is one base from a far larger clone and is likely a read error. J is TRBJ2-7 and V is TRBV6-1; TRBD1 matches 7 bases. Germline CDR1 is MNHNS and CDR2 is SASEGT. CDR3 length equals 14 residues. The ends lost 3 bases at V and 6 bases at J; junction bases unmatched: 8. The CDR3 loop reads CASSDRGSPSEQYF. The CDR3 DNA is TGTGCCAGCAGTGACAGGGGGTCCCCCTCCGAGCAGTACTTC.

The chain couples TRBV28 to TRBJ1-4; D possibly corresponds to TRBD1 (6 bases). From germline, CDR1 is MDHEN and CDR2 SYDVKM. The length of the CDR3 is 15 residues. V was cut by 4 bases and J by 8 bases, with 17 bases left in between. The CDR3 region is CASSSPGHLKEKLFF. In DNA, the CDR3 is TGTGCCAGCAGTTCACCGGGACACTTAAAGGAAAAACTGTTTTTT. Drawing the rest from reference TRBV28 and TRBJ1-4, the complete variable domain is DVKVTQSSRYLVKRTGEKVFLECVQDMDHENMFWYRQDPGLGLRLIYFSYDVKMKEKGDIPEGYSVSREKKERFSLILESASTNQTSMYLCASSSPGHLKEKLFFGSGTQLSVL.

This CDR3 is CASSQFLRGGNTIYF. CDR3 coding DNA: TGCGCCAGCAGCCAGTTCCTCAGGGGTGGAAACACCATATATTTT. The chain carries TRBV4-1 and TRBJ1-3; TRBD1 might be the D (6 bases). The germline V gene encodes CDR1 MGHRA and CDR2 YSYEKL. The CDR3 covers 15 residues. With 3 bases removed from V and 3 bases from J, the gap between germline ends came to 12 bases.

With regard to this clone: A much larger clone lies a single base off, so this may be a read error. The chain links TRBV2 to TRBJ2-3; TRBD1 or TRBD2 may be the D gene (5 bases each). This CDR3 region has 15 residues. CDR1 and CDR2 (germline): SNHLY, FYNNEI. The CDR3 DNA reads as TGTGCCAGCAGCGAGGGGCAGGGTCGGTTTGATATGCAGTATTTT. Translation: CASSEGQGRFDMQYF.

Comments on this clone: No conserved phenylalanine or tryptophan is present at the end of the CDR3, so a read error is the likely explanation. The DNA is omitted, as the CDR3 cannot be located on it reliably, and the CDR3 follows TCRdb's listing. The chain carries TRBV28 and TRBJ1-6; TRBD1 reflects the table's D call only, with no check against the DNA. The CDR3 has 13 amino acids, counting both end residues. Germline V gene data show CDR1 as MDHEN and CDR2 as SYDVKM. CDR3 loop: CASSPPGTGGRAM.

Details on this clone: No conserved phenylalanine or tryptophan is present at the end of the CDR3, so a read error is the likely explanation. V is TRBV4-1 and J is TRBJ1-2, with TRBD1 as a possible D gene (6 bases). The CDR3 sequence is 14 residues long. Trimming pared 5 bases from V and 4 bases from J, leaving 14 bases between. Germline V CDR1 and CDR2: MGHRA, YSYEKL. The CDR3 sequence: CASSSSGRGYGYTS. The CDR3 coding sequence is TGCGCCAGCAGCTCAAGCGGCAGGGGCTATGGCTACACCTCC.

As to this clone: Given a much more abundant clone one base away, this may be a read error. The same CDR3 is also encoded by other DNA sequences in this sample. The chain carries TRBV4-3 and TRBJ1-4; TRBD1 agrees at 7 bases. V was pared by 6 bases and J by 2 bases, with 15 bases of the junction left unmatched. The CDR3 contains 18 residues. Germline V gives CDR1 LGHNA, CDR2 YSLEER. The CDR3 is CASSRNPGPGQTNEKLFF. CDR3 coding DNA: TGCGCCAGCAGTCGAAATCCGGGGCCGGGACAGACTAATGAAAAACTGTTTTTT.

The chain employs TRBV6-1 and TRBJ2-5; possibly TRBD1 for D (7 bases). V gave up 5 bases and J gave up 2 bases, with 12 bases separating them. The CDR3 has 14 amino acids. Germline V gives CDR1 MNHNS, CDR2 SASEGT. This CDR3 is CASSLQGGQETQYF. In DNA form, the CDR3 reads TGTGCCAGCAGTCTCCAGGGGGGACAAGAGACCCAGTACTTC.

This chain uses TRBV21-1 with TRBJ2-7; the D call in the table, TRBD1, was not verified against the DNA. TRBV21-1 is tagged as a pseudogene. The length of the CDR3 is 20 residues. The CDR3 protein is CASSKEPPGGYIKMYTKQYF. CDR3 in DNA: TGTGCCAGCAGCAAAGAACCACCAGGGGGGTATATAAAGATGTATACGAAGCAGTACTTC.

This clone was seen more than once but under ten times. The junction shows a germline mismatch at one end, possibly a read error. The chain couples TRBV13 to TRBJ2-7; TRBD1 matches 7 bases. Germline values: CDR1 PRHDT, CDR2 FYEKMQ (reference sequence). This CDR3 region has 14 residues. CDR3 protein: CASSLGDSSYEQYF. The CDR3 DNA reads as TGTGCCAGCAGCCTAGGGGACAGCTCCTACGAGCAGTACTTC.

This clone was seen a handful of times. The rearrangement links TRBV28 to TRBJ1-5; D is undetermined. CDR3 length: 13 residues. Germline assignment: CDR1 MDHEN and CDR2 SYDVKM. The V and J ends lost 3 bases and 7 bases respectively, with 10 bases between them. The DNA of the CDR3 is TGTGCCAGCAGTTTCTTCAAAAGCCAGCCCCAGCATTTT. This translates into CASSFFKSQPQHF.

V and J are TRBV28 and TRBJ2-1, with TRBD2 matching over 13 bases. V dropped 3 bases and J dropped 6; count of bases not matched to a gene: 14. Germline CDR1 MDHEN, CDR2 SYDVKM. This CDR3 is 19 amino acids long. CDR3 coding DNA: TGTGCCAGCAGTTTCCTATCGCGTAGACTAGCGGGGGGCCCCAATGAGCAGTTCTTC. Protein: CASSFLSRRLAGGPNEQFF. Full variable domain (remainder filled in from reference TRBV28 and TRBJ2-1): DVKVTQSSRYLVKRTGEKVFLECVQDMDHENMFWYRQDPGLGLRLIYFSYDVKMKEKGDIPEGYSVSREKKERFSLILESASTNQTSMYLCASSFLSRRLAGGPNEQFFGPGTRLTVL.

The table lists this clone with a count of one. This sequence joins TRBV29-1 and TRBJ2-3; 10 positions match TRBD2. This CDR3 is 15 amino acids long. In germline, CDR1 is SQVTM, CDR2 ANQGSEA. V lost 3 bases and J lost 7; bases outside the gene matches: 10. CDR3 in amino acids: CSVDGGSGRLNTQYF. CDR3 coding DNA: TGCAGCGTTGATGGGGGTAGCGGGAGGTTAAATACGCAGTATTTT.

Notes on this clone: Only one base separates this from a far larger clonotype, so it likely reflects a read error. The V call is TRBV6-6, the J call TRBJ2-7; 8 bases fit TRBD1. Germline assignment: CDR1 MNHNY and CDR2 SVGAGI (reference sequence). CDR3 length: 16 residues. The CDR3 DNA is TGTGCCAGCGGTTACCCCCCGACAGGGGCTAGCTACGAGCAGTACTTC. Translating gives CASGYPPTGASYEQYF.

The rearrangement links TRBV19 to TRBJ1-3; D is possibly TRBD1 (5 bases). Trimming left V 3 bases short and J 1 base short, with 10 bases between. This CDR3 has 15 amino acids. Per the germline V gene, CDR1 is LNHDA and CDR2 is SQIVND (reference sequence). The CDR3: CASSIGADSGNTIYF. In DNA form, the CDR3 reads TGTGCCAGTAGTATTGGGGCCGATTCTGGAAACACCATATATTTT.